The rows below give T cell receptor beta chains drawn from one sample of a study of T cell responses to AZD1222 COVID-19 vaccine. Assay: immunoSEQ multiplex PCR; the TCRdb copy retains only in-frame clones and omits some. The data show 100,000 or so clones, 70% to 90% seen once. Specimen: peripheral blood, collected on day 0 of AZD1222 vaccination. The origin of the receptors is an adult in good health. Each CDR3 is given with its conserved first and last residue.

CDR3 length	V gene	CDR3 protein
15	TRBV28	CASRPPSGAGETQYF
16	TRBV5-1	CASSLEGPFSGNTIYF
15	TRBV28	CASSPPGGFNYGYTF
13	TRBV6-5	CASSYSRNTEAFF
13	TRBV19	CASVTGTGTEAFF
18	TRBV10-1	CASRRGVESLIAKNIQYF
18	TRBV30	CAWTTGGTITPSSYEQYF
13	TRBV2	CASAGTGRYEQYF
15	TRBV2	CASSPDRGHYNEQFF
15	TRBV3-1/TRBV3-2	CASSQVGGVAYEQYF
15	TRBV7-6	CASSARTGKNSPLHF
15	TRBV5-1	CASSLVGINTGELFF
14	TRBV6-5	CASSYTRGGEKLFF
21	TRBV6-2/TRBV6-3	CASSYSGVIESGLVLNTEAFF
16	TRBV28	CASRPGTGAFYQPQHF
13	TRBV5-5	CASSQNSNQPQHF
14	TRBV14	CASSQDLGLQKAFF
15	TRBV7-2	CASSLAGLTVAEAFF
13	TRBV5-1	CASSLGKYEGYTF
13	TRBV2	CASRTGGDYGYTF
14	TRBV4-1	CASSQATGSYGYTF
15	TRBV5-4	CASSLGRPGGYEQYF
14	TRBV28	CASSLGTEFYGYTF
13	TRBV19	CASRDHGYQPQHF
16	TRBV9	CASSVGGRGEQETQYF
15	TRBV7-8	CASSLRTGETGELFF
15	TRBV5-4	CASSLQGADGYGYTF
16	TRBV19	CASTLGRSSYNSPLHF
14	TRBV28	CASSETASNEKLFF
18	TRBV9	CASSEGPLTRSPTYEQYF
15	TRBV7-6	CASSSTGTVDQPQHF
14	TRBV11-2	CASSLAGQTYEQYF
15	TRBV5-1	CASSLGSAGNQPQHF
14	TRBV5-1	CASSLALGYTEAFF
16	TRBV7-8	CASSLSGVGLNTEAFF
16	TRBV7-6	CASSSTQGFSGNTIYF
16	TRBV7-9	CASSLASGVAKNIQYF
15	TRBV5-5	CASSLGVSVNQPQHF
16	TRBV19	CASSIIGTTSADTIYF
13	TRBV12-3/TRBV12-4	CASSFNSNQPQHF
11	TRBV6-6	CASSFTGEAFF
15	TRBV11-2	CASSPTSGGAREQYF
15	TRBV7-9	CASSLAGGSNQPQHF
11	TRBV19	CATDPGNEQFF
14	TRBV15	CATSGQDVSYEQYF
17	TRBV28	CASSLWSSGGRTDTQYF
14	TRBV6-2/TRBV6-3	CASSNSGTASTLVF
17	TRBV5-5	CASSSFEVRKETGELFF
20	TRBV3-1/TRBV3-2	CASSHLQGAGVGSYNSPLHF
17	TRBV4-3	CASSQGFRGSRAGELFF
17	TRBV5-1	CASSPGGDSYSNQPQHF
13	TRBV3-1/TRBV3-2	CASSQPIYNEQFF
15	TRBV9	CASSVDGGLWSEQFF
16	TRBV30	CAYDGGWSSGANVLTF
13	TRBV29-1	CSVESGQGYEQYF
14	TRBV7-9	CASSLGVLTGELFF
13	TRBV12-3/TRBV12-4	CASSLSINSPLHF